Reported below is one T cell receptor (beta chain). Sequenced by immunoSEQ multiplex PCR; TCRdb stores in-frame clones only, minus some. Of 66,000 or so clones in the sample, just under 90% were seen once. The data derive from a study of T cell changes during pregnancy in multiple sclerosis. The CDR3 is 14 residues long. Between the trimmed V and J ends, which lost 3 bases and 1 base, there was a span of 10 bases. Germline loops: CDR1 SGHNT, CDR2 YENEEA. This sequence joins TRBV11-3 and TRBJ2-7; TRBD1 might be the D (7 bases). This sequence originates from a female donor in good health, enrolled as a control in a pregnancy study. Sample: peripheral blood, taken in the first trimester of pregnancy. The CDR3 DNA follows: TGTGCCAGCAGCTTGACAGGGAGGTCCTACGAGCAGTACTTC. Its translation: CASSLTGRSYEQYF.